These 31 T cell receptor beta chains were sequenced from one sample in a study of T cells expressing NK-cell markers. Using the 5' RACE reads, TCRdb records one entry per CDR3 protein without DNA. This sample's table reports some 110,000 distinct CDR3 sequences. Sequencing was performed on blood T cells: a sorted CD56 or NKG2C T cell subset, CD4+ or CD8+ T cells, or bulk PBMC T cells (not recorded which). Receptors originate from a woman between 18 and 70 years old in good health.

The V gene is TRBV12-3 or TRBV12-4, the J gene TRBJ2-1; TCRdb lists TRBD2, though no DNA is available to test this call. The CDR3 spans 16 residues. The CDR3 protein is CASSSSTSGAYNEQFF.

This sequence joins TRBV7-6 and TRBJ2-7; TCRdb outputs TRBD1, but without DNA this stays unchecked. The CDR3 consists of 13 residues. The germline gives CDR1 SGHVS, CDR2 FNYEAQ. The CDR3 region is CSSSLGPGDEQYF.

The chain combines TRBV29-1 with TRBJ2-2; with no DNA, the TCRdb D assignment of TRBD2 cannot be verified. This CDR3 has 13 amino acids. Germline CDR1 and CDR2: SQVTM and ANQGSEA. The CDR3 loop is CSAETSNTGELFF.

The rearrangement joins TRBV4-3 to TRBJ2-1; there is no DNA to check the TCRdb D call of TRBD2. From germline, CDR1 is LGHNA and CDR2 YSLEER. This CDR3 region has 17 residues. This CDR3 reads CASSQDGGNSLYNEQFF.

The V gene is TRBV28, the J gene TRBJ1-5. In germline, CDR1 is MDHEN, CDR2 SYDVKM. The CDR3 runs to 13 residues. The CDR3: CASSWEGKQPQHF.

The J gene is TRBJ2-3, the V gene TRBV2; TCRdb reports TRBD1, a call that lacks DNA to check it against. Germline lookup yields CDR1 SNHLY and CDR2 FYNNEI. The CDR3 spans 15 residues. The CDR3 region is CASSEIQGVVDTQYF.

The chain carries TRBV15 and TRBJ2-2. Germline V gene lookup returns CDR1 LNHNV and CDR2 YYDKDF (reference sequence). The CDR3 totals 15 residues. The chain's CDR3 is CATSRDSQETGELFF.

The CDR3 sequence: CASSLSGTSGPYNEQFF. This chain links TRBV7-9 with TRBJ2-1; TCRdb picks TRBD2, but there is no DNA to check that call. The CDR3 sequence is 17 residues long. The germline gives CDR1 SEHNR, CDR2 FQNEAQ (reference sequence). Full variable domain (outside the CDR3, taken from reference TRBV7-9 and TRBJ2-1): DTGVSQNPRHKITKRGQNVTFRCDPISEHNRLYWYRQTLGQGPEFLTYFQNEAQLEKSRLLSDRFSAERPKGSFSTLEIQRTEQGDSAMYLCASSLSGTSGPYNEQFFGPGTRLTVL.

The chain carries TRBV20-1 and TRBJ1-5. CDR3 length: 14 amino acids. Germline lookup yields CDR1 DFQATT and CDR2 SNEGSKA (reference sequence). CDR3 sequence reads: CSASEDGNNQPQHF.

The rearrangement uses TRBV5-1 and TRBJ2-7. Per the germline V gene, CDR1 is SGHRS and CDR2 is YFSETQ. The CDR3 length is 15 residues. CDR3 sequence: CASSLAYGRAYEQYF.

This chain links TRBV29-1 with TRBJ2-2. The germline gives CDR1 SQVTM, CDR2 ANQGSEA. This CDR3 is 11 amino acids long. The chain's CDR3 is CSVEDTGELFF.

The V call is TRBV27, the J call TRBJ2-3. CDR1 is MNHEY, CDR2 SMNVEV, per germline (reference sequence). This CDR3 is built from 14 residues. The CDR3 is CASMGFFHTDTQYF.

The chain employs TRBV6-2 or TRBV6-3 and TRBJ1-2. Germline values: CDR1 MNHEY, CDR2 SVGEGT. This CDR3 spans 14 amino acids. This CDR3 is CASSYGGGLYGYTF.

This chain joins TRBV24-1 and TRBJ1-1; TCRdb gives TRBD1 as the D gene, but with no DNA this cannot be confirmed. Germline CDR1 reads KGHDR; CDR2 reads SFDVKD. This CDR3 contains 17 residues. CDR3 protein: CATSGQGRWGLNTEAFF.

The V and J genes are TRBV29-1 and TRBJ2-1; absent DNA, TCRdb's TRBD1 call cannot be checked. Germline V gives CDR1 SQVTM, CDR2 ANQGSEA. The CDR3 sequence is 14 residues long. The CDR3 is CSVQGTGENNEQFF.

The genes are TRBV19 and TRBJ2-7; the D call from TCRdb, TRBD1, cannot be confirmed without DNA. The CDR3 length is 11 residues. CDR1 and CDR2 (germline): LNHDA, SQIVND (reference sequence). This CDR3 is CASSTGNEQYF.

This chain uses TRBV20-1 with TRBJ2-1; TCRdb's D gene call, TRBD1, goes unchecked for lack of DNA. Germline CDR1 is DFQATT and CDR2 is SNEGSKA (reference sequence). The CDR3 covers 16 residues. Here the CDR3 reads CGRQGKFGSSYNEQFF.

The CDR3 loop is CASSLSGITEAFF. This chain joins TRBV27 and TRBJ1-1. Germline V lookup: CDR1 MNHEY, CDR2 SMNVEV (reference sequence). The CDR3 totals 13 residues.

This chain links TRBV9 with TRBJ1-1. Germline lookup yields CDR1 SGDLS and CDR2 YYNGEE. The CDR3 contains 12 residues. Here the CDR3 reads CASRKLGTEAFF.

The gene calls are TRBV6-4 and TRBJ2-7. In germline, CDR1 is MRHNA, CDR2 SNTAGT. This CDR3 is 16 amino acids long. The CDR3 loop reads CASSDSWGFKSYEQYF.

CDR3 in amino acids: CASSSGEELFF. The chain carries TRBV7-9 and TRBJ2-2. The V gene's germline CDR1 is SEHNR and CDR2 FQNEAQ (reference sequence). This CDR3 is 11 amino acids long.

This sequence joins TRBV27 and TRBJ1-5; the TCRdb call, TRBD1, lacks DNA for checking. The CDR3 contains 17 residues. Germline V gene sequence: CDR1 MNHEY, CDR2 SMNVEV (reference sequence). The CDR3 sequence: CASSPRTDSGASQPQHF.

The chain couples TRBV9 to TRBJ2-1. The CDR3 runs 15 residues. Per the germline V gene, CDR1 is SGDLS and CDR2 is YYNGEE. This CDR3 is CASSEAGASYNEQFF.

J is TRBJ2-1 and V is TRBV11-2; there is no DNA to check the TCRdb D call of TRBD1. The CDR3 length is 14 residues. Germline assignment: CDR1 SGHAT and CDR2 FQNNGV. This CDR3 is CASSLARVGNEQFF.

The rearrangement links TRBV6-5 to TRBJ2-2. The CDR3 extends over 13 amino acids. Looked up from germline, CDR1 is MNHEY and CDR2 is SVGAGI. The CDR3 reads CASSYLDAGELFF.

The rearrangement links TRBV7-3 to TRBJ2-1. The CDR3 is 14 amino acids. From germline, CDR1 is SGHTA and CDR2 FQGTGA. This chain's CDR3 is CASSPTSGSNEQFF.

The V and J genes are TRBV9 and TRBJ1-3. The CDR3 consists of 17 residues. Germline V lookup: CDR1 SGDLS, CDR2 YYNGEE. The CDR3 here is CASSPVWDAFSGNTIYF.

The CDR3 protein is CASSLYWGENEQYF. This chain joins TRBV12-3 or TRBV12-4 and TRBJ2-7; the D gene TCRdb calls, TRBD2, cannot be checked with no DNA. The CDR3 contains 14 residues.

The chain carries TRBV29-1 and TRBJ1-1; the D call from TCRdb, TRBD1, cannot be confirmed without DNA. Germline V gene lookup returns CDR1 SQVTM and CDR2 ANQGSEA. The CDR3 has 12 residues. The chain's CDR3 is CSAQGIRGEAFF.

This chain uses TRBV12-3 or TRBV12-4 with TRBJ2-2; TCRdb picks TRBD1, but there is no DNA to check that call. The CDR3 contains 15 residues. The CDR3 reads CASSLGTGGTGELFF.

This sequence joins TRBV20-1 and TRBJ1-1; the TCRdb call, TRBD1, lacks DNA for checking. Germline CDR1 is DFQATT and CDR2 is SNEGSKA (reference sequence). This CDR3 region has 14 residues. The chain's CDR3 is CSARGQGARTEAFF.